Listed here are 27 T cell receptor beta chains from one sample, sequenced in a study of OX40 agonist ivuxolimab in advanced cancers. Library creation used the immunoSEQ multiplex PCR assay. TCRdb provides this immuneACCESS table in a form limited to in-frame rearrangements. Some clones are lacking; in checked studies, under half of them reflect an unresolved V gene, and why the rest are absent is not known. The sample data list fewer than 85,000 clones, and 80% to 90% of these were observed just once. About 0.73% of the sample belongs to the ten largest clones. This specimen consisted of CD4+ or CD8+ T cells sorted from blood, obtained in a trial of the OX40 agonist ivuxolimab. The receptor set was obtained from an adult with an advanced solid tumor such as melanoma, head and neck, liver or kidney cancer.

The chain is built from TRBV19 and TRBJ2-5, with a weak D call TRBD1 (5 bases). Trimming removed 3 bases at V and 6 bases at J, with 14 bases between. The CDR3 is 14 amino acids. Germline V gene lookup returns CDR1 LNHDA and CDR2 SQIVND (reference sequence). The CDR3 reads CASSMGQGRQTQYF. The CDR3 nucleotides are TGTGCCAGTAGTATGGGGCAGGGAAGGCAGACCCAGTACTTC.

The chain links TRBV6-6 to TRBJ1-1, with D tentatively TRBD1 (5 bases). Trimming cost V 3 bases and J 5 bases, with 10 bases left between them. This CDR3 spans 13 amino acids. Germline CDR1 MNHNY, CDR2 SVGAGI (reference sequence). CDR3 loop: CASSYGGGTEAFF. In DNA, the CDR3 is TGTGCCAGCAGTTATGGGGGGGGGACTGAAGCTTTCTTT.

This rearrangement joins TRBV5-1 to TRBJ2-5, with 16 nucleotides matching TRBD2. This CDR3 has 17 amino acids. Germline trimming cut 3 bases from V and 5 bases from J; bases unmatched to any gene: 7. Germline assignment: CDR1 SGHRS and CDR2 YFSETQ. The CDR3, as DNA: TGCGCCAGCAGCTACGGGACTAGCGGGGGGGCGAGGGAGACCCAGTACTTC. This translates into CASSYGTSGGARETQYF.

This clone is termed medium-sized (0.01 to 0.1%). The gene calls are TRBV5-1 and TRBJ1-5; 10 bases are a match to TRBD1. CDR1 SGHRS and CDR2 YFSETQ come from the germline V gene. V shed 5 bases and J 3 bases; nucleotides not matched to a gene: 8. The CDR3 consists of 16 residues. CDR3 in DNA: TGCGCCAGCAGACCTGGGACAGGGGATCACAATCAGCCCCAGCATTTT. Translating gives CASRPGTGDHNQPQHF.

This sequence joins TRBV9 and TRBJ1-2; D is undetermined. With 0 bases removed from V and 4 bases from J, the gap between germline ends came to 7 bases. This CDR3 comprises 13 residues. Germline V gene sequence: CDR1 SGDLS, CDR2 YYNGEE. In DNA, the CDR3 is TGTGCCAGCAGCGTAGGAGGGAGCTATGGCTACACCTTC. Its translation is CASSVGGSYGYTF.

The chain combines TRBV7-9 with TRBJ1-2, with 7 bases aligning to TRBD1. Germline trimming cut 4 bases from V and 8 bases from J; bases unmatched to any gene: 7. There are 13 residues in the CDR3. Germline CDR1 and CDR2: SEHNR and FQNEAQ (reference sequence). Here the CDR3 reads CASSYTGAGGYTF. CDR3 nucleotides: TGTGCCAGCAGCTATACAGGGGCCGGCGGCTACACCTTC.

The gene calls are TRBV4-2 and TRBJ1-5; D remains unclear. The germline CDR1 and CDR2 sequences are LGHNA and YNFKEQ. This CDR3 spans 15 amino acids. Trimming removed 0 bases at V and 4 bases at J, with 10 bases between. The CDR3 protein is CASSQEIGRNQPQHF. For the CDR3, the DNA is TGTGCCAGCAGCCAAGAGATAGGGCGGAATCAGCCCCAGCATTTT.

This clone was seen only a few times. J is TRBJ2-2 and V is TRBV7-8; possible D gene TRBD1, 6 bases. CDR3 size: 15 residues. CDR1 and CDR2 from the germline V gene are SGHVS and FQNEAQ. V shed 7 bases and J shed 2 bases, with 14 bases lying between them. CDR3 protein: CASNTGTHNTGELFF. The CDR3 region has the DNA TGTGCCAGCAACACCGGGACACATAACACCGGGGAGCTGTTTTTT.

The chain couples TRBV18 to TRBJ2-6, with D possibly matching TRBD1 (6 bases). The CDR3 is made up of 22 amino acids. The germline V and J ends were trimmed by 4 bases and 1 base, with 29 bases remaining between them. CDR1 is KGHSH, CDR2 LQKENI, per germline. In nucleotides, the CDR3 is TGTGCCAGCTCACAGCGGCTTGTGTACAGGGAAGGTAAAATTTCTGGGGCCAACGTCCTGACTTTC. Encoded protein: CASSQRLVYREGKISGANVLTF.

The chain has TRBV4-2 and TRBJ2-7; 10 bases are a match to TRBD1. Germline values: CDR1 LGHNA, CDR2 YNFKEQ. Losses at the gene ends were 3 bases for V and 7 bases for J; bases not matched to a gene: 6. This CDR3 region has 14 residues. The CDR3: CASSQTGTGVEQYF. The DNA for the CDR3 is TGTGCCAGCAGCCAGACCGGGACAGGGGTTGAGCAGTACTTC.

The chain recombines TRBV4-1 with TRBJ1-4, with D possibly TRBD1 on 5 matching bases. This CDR3 spans 11 amino acids. Germline V gene lookup returns CDR1 MGHRA and CDR2 YSYEKL. The V gene lost 8 bases and the J gene lost 8 bases, with 9 bases spanning the gap. CDR3 loop: CASGGNEKLFF. CDR3 in DNA: TGCGCCAGCGGGGGTAACGAAAAACTGTTTTTT.

The chain joins TRBV6-5 to TRBJ2-5; tentatively, D is TRBD1 (5 bases). In germline, CDR1 is MNHEY, CDR2 SVGAGI. The CDR3 is 15 residues long. Deletions cut 0 bases from V and 3 bases from J, with 11 bases between. The CDR3 region is CASSYSIGREETQYF. The CDR3, as DNA: TGTGCCAGCAGTTACTCGATTGGCAGGGAAGAGACCCAGTACTTC.

CDR3 sequence: CATKDRANTEAFF. The CDR3 DNA reads TGTGCCACTAAAGACAGGGCGAACACTGAAGCTTTCTTT. This chain links TRBV6-1 with TRBJ1-1, with 7 bases fitting TRBD1. Germline CDR1 MNHNS, CDR2 SASEGT. V gave up 10 bases and J gave up 1 base; unmatched junction bases: 6. CDR3 length equals 13 residues.

The chain carries TRBV11-2 and TRBJ2-1, with TRBD2 as a possible D gene (6 bases). V was trimmed by 5 bases and J by 6 bases, leaving 23 bases between them. The germline CDR1 and CDR2 sequences are SGHAT and FQNNGV. The CDR3 length is 17 residues. CDR3: CASSPQMAGTAPNEQFF. DNA for the CDR3: TGTGCCAGCAGCCCACAAATGGCGGGAACCGCCCCCAATGAGCAGTTCTTC.

This clone was detected a few times. V and J are TRBV10-3 and TRBJ1-1; D not resolved. V dropped 11 bases and J dropped 6 bases, with 13 bases sitting between them. The CDR3 contains 11 residues. Germline assignment: CDR1 ENHRY and CDR2 SYGVKD. The CDR3 protein is CAAGKTAEAFF. The CDR3 nucleotides are TGTGCCGCCGGGAAGACGGCTGAAGCTTTCTTT.

V is TRBV2 and J is TRBJ1-2; 10 nucleotides align to TRBD1. Looked up from germline, CDR1 is SNHLY and CDR2 is FYNNEI. V lost 3 bases, J lost 7 bases, and 8 bases stayed unmatched. This CDR3 is built from 15 residues. The CDR3 reads CASSDLRDRGAGYTF. For the CDR3, the DNA is TGTGCCAGCAGTGATCTCCGGGACAGGGGTGCTGGCTACACCTTC.

The gene calls are TRBV5-1 and TRBJ2-5; 8 bases align to TRBD2. This CDR3 has 14 amino acids. The germline V gene encodes CDR1 SGHRS and CDR2 YFSETQ. J gave up 4 bases and V 7 bases, and 9 bases lay outside the gene matches. The CDR3 DNA follows: TGCGCCAGCGCGGCGGGAGGCGATGGAGAGACCCAGTACTTC. Translated, it gives CASAAGGDGETQYF.

This clone has only one observation. The gene calls are TRBV10-1 and TRBJ2-1, with 10 positions matching TRBD2. The CDR3 runs 19 residues. V gave up 3 bases and J gave up 0 bases; unmatched junction bases: 11. The germline CDR1 and CDR2 sequences are WNHNN and SYGVQD (reference sequence). The CDR3, as DNA: TGCGCCAGCAGTGACCACGGACTAGCGGATGGGGGCTCCTACAATGAGCAGTTCTTC. This encodes CASSDHGLADGGSYNEQFF.

V is TRBV7-9 and J is TRBJ2-7, with a possible D match to TRBD2 (6 bases). This CDR3 is built from 14 residues. CDR1 and CDR2 from the germline V gene are SEHNR and FQNEAQ (reference sequence). The germline V and J ends were trimmed by 2 bases and 3 bases, with 11 bases remaining between them. In DNA form, the CDR3 reads TGTGCCAGCAGCTTATCGGGGGTTAGCTACGAGCAGTACTTC. Translating it yields CASSLSGVSYEQYF.

The chain combines TRBV9 with TRBJ2-6; perhaps TRBD1 as D (6 bases). V lost 4 bases, J lost 0 bases, and 17 bases lay in between. This CDR3 contains 18 residues. Per the germline V gene, CDR1 is SGDLS and CDR2 is YYNGEE. The CDR3 sequence is CASSPSQGVISGANVLTF. The CDR3 DNA sequence: TGTGCCAGCAGCCCCTCACAGGGAGTGATCTCTGGGGCCAACGTCCTGACTTTC.

This sequence joins TRBV29-1 and TRBJ1-1; 9 nucleotides agree with TRBD1. Per the germline V gene, CDR1 is SQVTM and CDR2 is ANQGSEA. CDR3 size: 16 residues. V lost 4 bases and J lost 4; bases outside the gene matches: 13. The chain's CDR3 is CSVGHGQGSRGTEAFF. The CDR3 DNA reads as TGCAGCGTTGGACACGGACAGGGGAGTAGAGGCACTGAAGCTTTCTTT.

The chain uses TRBV4-2 and TRBJ2-1; D remains unclear. The CDR3 has 15 residues. V was pared by 1 base and J by 0 bases, with 7 bases between. Germline V gene lookup returns CDR1 LGHNA and CDR2 YNFKEQ. Here the CDR3 reads CASSQVGGSYNEQFF. Here the CDR3 DNA reads TGTGCCAGCAGCCAAGTGGGTGGCTCCTACAATGAGCAGTTCTTC.

This chain uses TRBV9 with TRBJ1-2; 10 positions agree with TRBD1. V shed 4 bases, J shed 5 bases, and the junction held 11 bases outside the gene matches. Germline CDR1 is SGDLS and CDR2 is YYNGEE. The CDR3 is 16 amino acids. The CDR3 is CASSLSGTGALYGYTF. CDR3 nucleotides: TGTGCCAGCAGCCTCTCGGGGACAGGGGCCCTATATGGCTACACCTTC. Filled out from reference TRBV9 and TRBJ1-2, the complete variable domain reads DSGVTQTPKHLITATGQRVTLRCSPRSGDLSVYWYQQSLDQGLQFLIQYYNGEERAKGNILERFSAQQFPDLHSELNLSSLELGDSALYFCASSLSGTGALYGYTFGSGTRLTVV.

V usage is TRBV27 and J usage is TRBJ2-1; the D gene is possibly TRBD1 (5 bases). From germline, CDR1 is MNHEY and CDR2 SMNVEV (reference sequence). Trimming stripped 4 bases from V and 9 bases from J, with 19 bases between. CDR3 length: 15 amino acids. The CDR3 DNA follows: TGTGCCAGCAGTTCCTCCCCCGGACAAGTGGGTGAGCAGTTCTTC. It is translated as CASSSSPGQVGEQFF.

The chain couples TRBV28 to TRBJ1-1; D perhaps matches TRBD1 (5 bases). V gave up 8 bases and J gave up 4 bases, with 11 bases separating them. This CDR3 has 12 residues. Germline V gene sequence: CDR1 MDHEN, CDR2 SYDVKM. The CDR3 is CASGDLLTEAFF. In DNA form, the CDR3 reads TGTGCCAGCGGGGACCTACTCACTGAAGCTTTCTTT.

This clone has a single count. V and J are TRBV7-6 and TRBJ1-2; 7 bases agree with TRBD1. From germline, CDR1 is SGHVS and CDR2 FNYEAQ. The CDR3 is 17 amino acids. The trim removed 1 base at V and 0 bases at J, leaving 8 bases unmatched. The DNA of the CDR3 is TGTGCCAGCAGCTTAGAAGGGGCGGGACAGTCTAACTATGGCTACACCTTC. Encoded protein: CASSLEGAGQSNYGYTF.

The chain employs TRBV7-9 and TRBJ1-1, with a tentative D call TRBD1 (6 bases). The CDR3 loop spans 15 amino acids. Trimming stripped 5 bases from V and 1 base from J, with 14 bases between. Germline lookup yields CDR1 SEHNR and CDR2 FQNEAQ (reference sequence). CDR3 nucleotide sequence: TGTGCCAGCAGCCTGAGGGACACTTGGAACACTGAAGCTTTCTTT. It codes for CASSLRDTWNTEAFF.